Presented here are 17 T cell receptor beta chains from one specimen sequenced in a study of identical twins. TCRdb re-called the 5' RACE reads with MiXCR, one entry per CDR3 protein. The data hold some 630,000 distinct CDR3 sequences, with under 8.5% observed a single time. The sample was also reused in another study, on yellow fever vaccine responses in identical twins.

Sequenced sample: PBMCs. These receptor sequences come from a woman younger than 35 in good health.

V gene TRBV20-1 combines with J gene TRBJ2-7, with 10 positions matching TRBD2. Germline CDR1 and CDR2: DFQATT and SNEGSKA (reference sequence). The CDR3 is made up of 14 amino acids. V shed 3 bases and J 6 bases; nucleotides not matched to a gene: 8. The CDR3: CSASPTGTSVEQYF. The DNA for the CDR3 is TGCAGTGCTAGTCCCACGGGGACTAGCGTCGAGCAGTACTTC.

This clonotype was picked up a small number of times. The chain has TRBV4-1 and TRBJ2-1; 11 bases fit TRBD2. The CDR3 runs to 16 residues. The junction had 14 bases not matched to a gene; V was cut back by 4 bases and J by 12 bases. Germline V gene lookup returns CDR1 MGHRA and CDR2 YSYEKL. The CDR3 reads CASSPQGLSGRGSQFF. CDR3 nucleotides: TGCGCCAGCAGCCCGCAAGGTCTTAGCGGGAGGGGTTCGCAGTTCTTC.

The chain carries TRBV23-1 and TRBJ2-3, with TRBD2 identical over 14 bases. TRBV23-1 is assigned to the ORF class and has an uncertain function. The CDR3 loop spans 16 amino acids. V lost 6 bases to trimming and J lost 3 bases; unmatched junction nucleotides: 5. CDR3 DNA sequence: TGCGCCAGCAGCCCGACTAGCGGGAGGGGGACAGATACGCAGTATTTT. Translating gives CASSPTSGRGTDTQYF.

There are many counts of this clonotype. The chain combines TRBV3-1 with TRBJ2-2, with 11 bases that match TRBD1. V gave up 5 bases and J gave up 7 bases; unmatched junction bases: 3. Germline values: CDR1 LGHDT, CDR2 YNNKEL (reference sequence). The CDR3 is 14 residues long. CDR3 region: CASSEGQGVGELFF. CDR3 nucleotide sequence: TGTGCCAGCAGCGAGGGACAGGGGGTCGGGGAGCTGTTTTTT.

The CDR3 region has the DNA TGCAGTGCTAGAGAACGGGACAGCCAAGAGACCCAGTACTTC. It is translated as CSARERDSQETQYF. This chain links TRBV20-1 with TRBJ2-5; 7 nucleotides line up with TRBD1. The germline CDR1 and CDR2 sequences are DFQATT and SNEGSKA (reference sequence). V was clipped by 0 bases and J by 1 base; unmatched bases: 2. The CDR3 extends over 14 amino acids.

This clonotype was seen many times. The rearrangement uses TRBV6-1 and TRBJ2-4; D remains ambiguous. In germline, CDR1 is MNHNS, CDR2 SASEGT. Trimming pared 2 bases from V and 3 bases from J, leaving 14 bases between. This CDR3 comprises 16 residues. CDR3 region: CASSESQGGDKNIQYF. The CDR3 DNA reads as TGTGCCAGCAGTGAATCACAAGGTGGGGACAAAAACATTCAGTACTTC.

This clonotype was observed a handful of times. V is TRBV10-3 and J is TRBJ1-6; D ambiguous. The CDR3 spans 15 residues. CDR1 is ENHRY and CDR2 is SYGVKD in the germline V gene. V lost 3 bases to trimming and J lost 6 bases, with 12 bases between them. CDR3 region: CAISEGGQLNSPLHF. CDR3 DNA: TGTGCCATCAGTGAAGGTGGGCAGCTTAATTCACCCCTCCACTTT.

The rearrangement joins TRBV28 to TRBJ2-7; D unclear. CDR1 is MDHEN, CDR2 SYDVKM, per germline. The CDR3 spans 14 residues. With 3 bases removed from V and 3 bases from J, the gap between germline ends came to 12 bases. CDR3 coding DNA: TGTGCCAGCAGTTTTGGGTTCGGAAACTACGAGCAGTACGTC. It yields the protein CASSFGFGNYEQYV.

A few counts support this clonotype. This chain links TRBV7-8 with TRBJ2-7, with 12 bases lining up with TRBD1. Per germline, CDR1 SGHVS and CDR2 FQNEAQ. CDR3 length equals 18 residues. V lost 5 bases, J lost 0 bases, and 11 bases stayed unmatched. The CDR3 sequence: CASSKTGQGARFSYEQYF. The CDR3 DNA reads TGTGCCAGCAGCAAAACGGGACAGGGGGCGAGGTTCTCCTACGAGCAGTACTTC.

This clonotype came up many times. The J gene is TRBJ2-7, the V gene TRBV6-5; unclear D gene. This CDR3 has 18 amino acids. Germline CDR1 is MNHEY and CDR2 is SVGAGI. With 0 bases removed from V and 0 bases from J, the gap between germline ends came to 18 bases. The CDR3 coding sequence is TGTGCCAGCAGTTACTCGGAGTTTTGGCACGCCAACTCCTACGAGCAGTACTTC. Its protein is CASSYSEFWHANSYEQYF.

There are a few counts of this clonotype. The CDR3 spells CSVAAGTEAGELFF. CDR3 coding DNA: TGCAGCGTTGCGGCGGGGACAGAGGCCGGGGAGCTGTTTTTT. This chain links TRBV29-1 with TRBJ2-2; possible D gene TRBD1, 7 bases. V was clipped by 4 bases and J by 6 bases, with 15 bases between them. CDR1 is SQVTM and CDR2 is ANQGSEA in the germline V gene. This CDR3 is 14 amino acids long.

The chain is built from TRBV20-1 and TRBJ2-1; TRBD2 matches at 10 bases. This CDR3 comprises 15 residues. The germline gives CDR1 DFQATT, CDR2 SNEGSKA (reference sequence). V shed 0 bases and J 4 bases; nucleotides not matched to a gene: 3. The CDR3 loop reads CSARESGGDYNEQFF. The CDR3 bases are TGCAGTGCTAGAGAGAGCGGGGGGGATTACAATGAGCAGTTCTTC.

This chain joins TRBV28 and TRBJ1-2; tentative D call: TRBD1 (6 bases). Trimming left V 2 bases short and J 8 bases short, with 12 bases between. The CDR3 is 13 amino acids. Germline CDR1 reads MDHEN; CDR2 reads SYDVKM. The CDR3 protein is CASSLRGGLGYTF. The DNA for the CDR3 is TGTGCCAGCAGTTTACGGGGGGGCCTCGGCTACACCTTC.

This clonotype was detected ten times or more. This chain connects TRBV27 to TRBJ2-4; D is perhaps TRBD2 (6 bases). CDR1 is MNHEY, CDR2 SMNVEV, per germline (reference sequence). Trimming shortened V by 3 bases and J by 0 bases, and 6 bases separated the two germline ends. This CDR3 has 14 residues. The CDR3 DNA sequence: TGTGCCAGCAGTTTCGGGGGAGCCAAAAACATTCAGTACTTC. Its protein product is CASSFGGAKNIQYF.

This chain uses TRBV15 with TRBJ2-7; TRBD2 agrees at 8 bases. This CDR3 contains 18 residues. Germline V gives CDR1 LNHNV, CDR2 YYDKDF (reference sequence). The V and J ends lost 0 bases and 5 bases, in that order; junction bases with no gene match: 15. The CDR3 spells CATSRDPQREPLWHEQYF. The CDR3 DNA sequence: TGTGCCACCAGCAGAGACCCCCAGCGGGAGCCCCTCTGGCACGAGCAGTACTTC.

This clonotype showed up just a few times. The chain has TRBV6-5 and TRBJ2-1; tentatively, D is TRBD2 (6 bases). Deletions cut 2 bases from V and 0 bases from J, with 8 bases between. The CDR3 length is 15 residues. Germline V gene lookup returns CDR1 MNHEY and CDR2 SVGAGI. The CDR3: CASSYMGGSYNEQFF. The DNA for the CDR3 is TGTGCCAGCAGTTACATGGGGGGCTCCTACAATGAGCAGTTCTTC.

This clonotype has a count of ten or more. This rearrangement joins TRBV24-1 to TRBJ1-5; D is undetermined. CDR1 is KGHDR and CDR2 is SFDVKD in the germline V gene. V was trimmed by 5 bases and J by 10 bases, leaving 11 bases between them. The CDR3 extends over 12 amino acids. CDR3 sequence reads: CATSALGYPQHF. CDR3 DNA sequence: TGTGCCACCAGTGCCCTGGGTTACCCCCAGCATTTT.